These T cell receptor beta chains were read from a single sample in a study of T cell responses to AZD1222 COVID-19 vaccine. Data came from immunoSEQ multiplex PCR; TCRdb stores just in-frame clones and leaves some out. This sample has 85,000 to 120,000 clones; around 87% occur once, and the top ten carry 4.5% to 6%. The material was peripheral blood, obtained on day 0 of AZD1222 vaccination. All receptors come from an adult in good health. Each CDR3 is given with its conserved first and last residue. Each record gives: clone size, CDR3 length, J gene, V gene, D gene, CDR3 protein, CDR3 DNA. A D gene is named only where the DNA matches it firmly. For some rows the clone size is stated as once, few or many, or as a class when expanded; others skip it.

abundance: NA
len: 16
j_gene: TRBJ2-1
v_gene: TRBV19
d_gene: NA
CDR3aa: CASSNGRAGGDNEQFF
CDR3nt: TGTGCCAGTAGTAATGGAAGGGCAGGGGGGGACAATGAGCAGTTCTTC

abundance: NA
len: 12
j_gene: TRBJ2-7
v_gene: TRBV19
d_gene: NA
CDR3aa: CASRGGPFEQYF
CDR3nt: TGTGCCAGTAGGGGTGGCCCCTTCGAGCAGTACTTC

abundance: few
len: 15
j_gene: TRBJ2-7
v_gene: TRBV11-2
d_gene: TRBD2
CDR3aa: CASSLVRGSSYEQYF
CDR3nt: TGTGCCAGCAGCTTAGTGCGGGGGTCCTCCTACGAGCAGTACTTC

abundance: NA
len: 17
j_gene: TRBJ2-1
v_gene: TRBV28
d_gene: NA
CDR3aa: CASSSKRGGAHYNEQFF
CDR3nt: TGTGCCAGCAGTTCCAAGAGGGGCGGAGCCCACTACAATGAGCAGTTCTTC

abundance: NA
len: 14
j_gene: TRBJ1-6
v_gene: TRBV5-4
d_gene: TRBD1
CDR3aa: CASSYGQGSSPLHF
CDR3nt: TGTGCCAGCAGTTACGGACAGGGTAGTTCACCCCTCCACTTT

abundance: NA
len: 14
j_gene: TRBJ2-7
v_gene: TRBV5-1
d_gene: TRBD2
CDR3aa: CASKLAGGGYEQYF
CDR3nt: TGCGCCAGCAAGTTGGCGGGAGGGGGCTACGAGCAGTACTTC

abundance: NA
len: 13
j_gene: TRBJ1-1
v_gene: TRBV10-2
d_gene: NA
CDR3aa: CASSGQAGTVAFF
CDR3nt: TGCGCCAGCAGTGGCCAGGCAGGGACTGTAGCTTTCTTT

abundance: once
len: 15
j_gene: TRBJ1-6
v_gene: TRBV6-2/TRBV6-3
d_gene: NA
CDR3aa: CASSGPRGINSPLHF
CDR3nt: TGTGCCAGCAGTGGCCCAAGGGGGATTAATTCACCCCTCCACTTT

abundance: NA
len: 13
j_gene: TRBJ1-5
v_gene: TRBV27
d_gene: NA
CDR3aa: CASSSRGSQPQHF
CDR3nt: TGTGCCAGCAGCTCTCGGGGCAGCCAGCCCCAGCATTTT

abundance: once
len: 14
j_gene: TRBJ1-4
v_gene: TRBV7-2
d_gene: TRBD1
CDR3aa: CASSFGRTGEKLFF
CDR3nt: TGTGCCAGCAGCTTCGGCAGGACAGGCGAAAAACTGTTTTTT

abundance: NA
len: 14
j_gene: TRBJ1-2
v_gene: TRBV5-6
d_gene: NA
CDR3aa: CASSPAMGRGGYTF
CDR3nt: TGTGCCAGCAGCCCGGCGATGGGCCGGGGGGGCTACACCTTC

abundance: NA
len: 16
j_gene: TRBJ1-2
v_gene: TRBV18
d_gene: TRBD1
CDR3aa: CASSRGQLYPNYGYTF
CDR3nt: TGTGCCAGCTCACGGGGACAGCTCTACCCTAACTATGGCTACACCTTC

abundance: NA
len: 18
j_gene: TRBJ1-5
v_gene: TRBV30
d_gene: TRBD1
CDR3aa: CAWAPQLTGGVSNQPQHF
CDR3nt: TGTGCCTGGGCCCCCCAGCTGACAGGGGGGGTTAGCAATCAGCCCCAGCATTTT

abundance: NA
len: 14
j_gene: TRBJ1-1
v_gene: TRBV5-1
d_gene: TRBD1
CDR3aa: CASSSGTGNTEAFF
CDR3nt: TGCGCCAGCAGCTCCGGGACAGGGAACACTGAAGCTTTCTTT

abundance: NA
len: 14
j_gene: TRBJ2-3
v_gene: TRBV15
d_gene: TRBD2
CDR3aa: CATSLAGSTDTQYF
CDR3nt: TGTGCCACCTCCCTAGCGGGAAGCACAGATACGCAGTATTTT

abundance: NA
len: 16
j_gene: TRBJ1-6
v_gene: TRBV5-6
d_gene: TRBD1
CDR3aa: CASSPTGGSYNSPLHF
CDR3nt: TGTGCCAGCAGTCCGACAGGGGGCTCCTATAATTCACCCCTCCACTTT

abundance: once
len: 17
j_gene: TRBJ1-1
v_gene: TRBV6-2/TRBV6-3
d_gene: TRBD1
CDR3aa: CASSYRDRGLANTEAFF
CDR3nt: TGTGCCAGCAGTTACCGGGACAGGGGGCTCGCGAACACTGAAGCTTTCTTT

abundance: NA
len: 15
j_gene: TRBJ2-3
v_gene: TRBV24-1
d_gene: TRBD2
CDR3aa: CATSGLAGGPDTQYF
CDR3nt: TGTGCCACCAGCGGACTAGCGGGAGGGCCAGATACGCAGTATTTT

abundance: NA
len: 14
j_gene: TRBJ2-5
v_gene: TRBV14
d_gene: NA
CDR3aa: CASSQGPWGETQYF
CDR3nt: TGTGCCAGCAGCCAAGGACCTTGGGGAGAGACCCAGTACTTC

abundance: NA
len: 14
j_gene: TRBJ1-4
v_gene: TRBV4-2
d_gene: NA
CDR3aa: CASSLRGRDEKLFF
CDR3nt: TGTGCCAGCAGCCTCAGGGGTCGGGATGAAAAACTGTTTTTT

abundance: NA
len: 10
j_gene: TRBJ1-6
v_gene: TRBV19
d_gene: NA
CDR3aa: CASSILPLHF
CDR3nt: TGTGCCAGTAGTATATTGCCCCTCCACTTT

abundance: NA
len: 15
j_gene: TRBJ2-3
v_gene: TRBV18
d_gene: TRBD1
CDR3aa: CASSTGTGGKDTQYF
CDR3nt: TGTGCCAGCTCTACCGGGACAGGGGGCAAAGATACGCAGTATTTT

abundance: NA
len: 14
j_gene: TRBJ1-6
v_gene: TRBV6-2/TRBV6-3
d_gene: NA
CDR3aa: CASSQTILNSPLHF
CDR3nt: TGTGCCAGCAGTCAGACCATTCTGAATTCACCCCTCCACTTT

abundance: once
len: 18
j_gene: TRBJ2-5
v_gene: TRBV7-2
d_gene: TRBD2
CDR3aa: CASSLKLAGGPIGETQYF
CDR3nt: TGTGCCAGCAGCTTGAAACTAGCGGGGGGGCCTATCGGGGAGACCCAGTACTTC

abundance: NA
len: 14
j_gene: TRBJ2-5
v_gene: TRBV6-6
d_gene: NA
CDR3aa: CASSRRSLQETQYF
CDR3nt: TGTGCCAGCAGCCGCAGGAGTCTCCAAGAGACCCAGTACTTC

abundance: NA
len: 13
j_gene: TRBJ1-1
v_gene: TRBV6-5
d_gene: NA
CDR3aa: CASSYRQNTEAFF
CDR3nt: TGTGCCAGCAGTTACCGGCAGAACACTGAAGCTTTCTTT

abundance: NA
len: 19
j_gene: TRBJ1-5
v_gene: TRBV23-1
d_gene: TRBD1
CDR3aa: CASSQSAGQGYSGNQPQHF
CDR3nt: TGCGCCAGCAGTCAATCTGCGGGACAGGGGTATAGCGGCAATCAGCCCCAGCATTTT

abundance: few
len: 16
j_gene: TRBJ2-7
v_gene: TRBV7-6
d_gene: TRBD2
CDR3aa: CASSLAGAGGSYEQYF
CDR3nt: TGTGCCAGCAGCTTAGCTGGAGCGGGAGGGTCCTACGAGCAGTACTTC

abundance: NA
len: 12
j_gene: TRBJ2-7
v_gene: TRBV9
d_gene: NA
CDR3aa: CASSPSGVEQYF
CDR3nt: TGTGCCAGCAGCCCCTCGGGAGTAGAGCAGTACTTC

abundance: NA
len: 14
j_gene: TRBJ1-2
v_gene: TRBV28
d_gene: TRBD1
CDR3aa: CASSSLSTGAGYTF
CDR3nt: TGTGCCAGCAGTTCCCTTTCGACAGGGGCTGGCTACACCTTC

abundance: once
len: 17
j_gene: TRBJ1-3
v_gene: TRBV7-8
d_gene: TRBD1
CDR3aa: CASSLGGDRGYLNTIYF
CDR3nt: TGTGCCAGCAGCTTAGGCGGCGACAGGGGTTATTTAAACACCATATATTTT

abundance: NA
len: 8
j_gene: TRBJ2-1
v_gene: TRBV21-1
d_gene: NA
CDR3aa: CAPSEQFF
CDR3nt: TGTGCCCCCTCGGAGCAGTTCTTC

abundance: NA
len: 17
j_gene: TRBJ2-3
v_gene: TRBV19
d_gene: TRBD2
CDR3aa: CASSIDPVAGTTDTQYF
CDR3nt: TGTGCCAGTAGTATAGATCCGGTAGCGGGGACCACAGATACGCAGTATTTT

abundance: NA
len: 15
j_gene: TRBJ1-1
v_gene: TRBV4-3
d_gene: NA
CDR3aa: CASSQDGAPNTEAFF
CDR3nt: TGCGCCAGCAGCCAAGATGGGGCACCGAACACTGAAGCTTTCTTT

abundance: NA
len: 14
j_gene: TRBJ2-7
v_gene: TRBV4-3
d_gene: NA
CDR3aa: CASSQGPDAGEQYF
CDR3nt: TGCGCCAGCAGCCAAGGCCCAGACGCCGGCGAGCAGTACTTC

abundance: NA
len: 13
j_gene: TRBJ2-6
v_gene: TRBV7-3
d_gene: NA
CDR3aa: CASSPTGANVLTF
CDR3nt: TGTGCCAGCAGCCCAACTGGGGCCAACGTCCTGACTTTC

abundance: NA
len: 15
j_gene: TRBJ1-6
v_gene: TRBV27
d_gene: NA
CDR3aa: CASSYVISLNSPLHF
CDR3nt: TGTGCCAGCAGTTACGTTATATCCCTAAATTCACCCCTCCACTTT

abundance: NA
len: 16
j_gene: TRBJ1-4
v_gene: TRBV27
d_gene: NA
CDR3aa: CASSSAWVATNEKLFF
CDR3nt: TGTGCCAGCAGTTCCGCCTGGGTTGCAACTAATGAAAAACTGTTTTTT

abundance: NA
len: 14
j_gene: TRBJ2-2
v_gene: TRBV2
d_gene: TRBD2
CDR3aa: CASNIGGDTGELFF
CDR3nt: TGTGCCAGCAACATCGGGGGGGACACCGGGGAGCTGTTTTTT

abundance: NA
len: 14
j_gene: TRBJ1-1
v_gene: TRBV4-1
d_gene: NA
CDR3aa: CASSPGQQNTEAFF
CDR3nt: TGCGCCAGCAGCCCCGGACAGCAGAACACTGAAGCTTTCTTT

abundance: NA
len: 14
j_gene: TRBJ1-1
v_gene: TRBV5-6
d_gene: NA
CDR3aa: CASSLGAGYTEAFF
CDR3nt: TGTGCCAGCAGCTTGGGGGCGGGGTACACTGAAGCTTTCTTT

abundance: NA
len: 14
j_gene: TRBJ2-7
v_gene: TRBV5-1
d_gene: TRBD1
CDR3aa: CASSLRQGAYEQYF
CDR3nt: TGCGCCAGCAGCCTCCGACAGGGCGCGTACGAGCAGTACTTC

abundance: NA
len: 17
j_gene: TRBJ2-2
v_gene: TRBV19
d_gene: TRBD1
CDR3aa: CASSIRQTGPNTGELFF
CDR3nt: TGTGCCAGTAGCATACGTCAGACAGGGCCTAACACCGGGGAGCTGTTTTTT